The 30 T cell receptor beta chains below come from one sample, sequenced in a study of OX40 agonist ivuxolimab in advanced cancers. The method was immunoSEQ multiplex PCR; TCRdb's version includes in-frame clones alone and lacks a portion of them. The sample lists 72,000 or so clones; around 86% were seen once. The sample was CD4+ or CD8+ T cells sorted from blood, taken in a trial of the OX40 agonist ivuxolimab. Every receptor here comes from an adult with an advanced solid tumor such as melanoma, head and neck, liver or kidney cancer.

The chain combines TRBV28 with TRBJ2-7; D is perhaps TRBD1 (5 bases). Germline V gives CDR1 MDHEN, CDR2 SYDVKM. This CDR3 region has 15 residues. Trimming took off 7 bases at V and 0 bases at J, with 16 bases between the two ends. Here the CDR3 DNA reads TGTGCCAGCACCTCGGTCGACAGTAGCTCCTACGAGCAGTACTTC. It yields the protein CASTSVDSSSYEQYF. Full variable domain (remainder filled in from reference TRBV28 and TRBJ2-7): DVKVTQSSRYLVKRTGEKVFLECVQDMDHENMFWYRQDPGLGLRLIYFSYDVKMKEKGDIPEGYSVSREKKERFSLILESASTNQTSMYLCASTSVDSSSYEQYFGPGTRLTVT.

CDR3 sequence reads: CASSQGTGASTNEKLFF. The CDR3 DNA sequence: TGCGCCAGCAGCCAAGGGACAGGCGCCTCAACTAATGAAAAACTGTTTTTT. V gene TRBV4-1 combines with J gene TRBJ1-4, with 7 bases matching TRBD1. This CDR3 spans 17 amino acids. The germline gives CDR1 MGHRA, CDR2 YSYEKL. Trimming took 1 base from V and 0 from J; bases not matched to a gene: 5.

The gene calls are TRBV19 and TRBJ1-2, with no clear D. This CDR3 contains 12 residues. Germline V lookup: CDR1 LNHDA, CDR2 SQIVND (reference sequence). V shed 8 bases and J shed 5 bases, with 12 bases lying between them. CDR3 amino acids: CASRNKVYGYTF. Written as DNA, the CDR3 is TGTGCCAGTCGAAACAAGGTTTATGGCTACACCTTC.

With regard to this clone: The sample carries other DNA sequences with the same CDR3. CDR3 bases: TGCGCCAGCAGCTTGGGAGCGAACACCGGGGAGCTGTTTTTT. Translating it yields CASSLGANTGELFF. This chain joins TRBV5-1 and TRBJ2-2; D is ambiguous. The CDR3 loop spans 14 amino acids. With 0 bases removed from V and 0 bases from J, the gap between germline ends came to 3 bases. CDR1 is SGHRS and CDR2 is YFSETQ in the germline V gene.

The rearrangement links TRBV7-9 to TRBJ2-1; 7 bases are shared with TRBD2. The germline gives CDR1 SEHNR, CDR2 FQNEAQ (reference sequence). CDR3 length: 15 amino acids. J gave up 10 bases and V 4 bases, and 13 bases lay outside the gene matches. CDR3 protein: CASSSSGGGTGEQFF. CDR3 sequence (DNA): TGTGCCAGCAGCTCTAGCGGAGGCGGCACGGGGGAGCAGTTCTTC. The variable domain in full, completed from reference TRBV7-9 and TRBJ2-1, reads DTGVSQNPRHKITKRGQNVTFRCDPISEHNRLYWYRQTLGQGPEFLTYFQNEAQLEKSRLLSDRFSAERPKGSFSTLEIQRTEQGDSAMYLCASSSSGGGTGEQFFGPGTRLTVL.

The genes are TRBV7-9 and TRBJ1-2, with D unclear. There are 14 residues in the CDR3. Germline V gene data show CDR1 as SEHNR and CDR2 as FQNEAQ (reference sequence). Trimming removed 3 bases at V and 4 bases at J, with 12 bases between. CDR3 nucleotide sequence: TGTGCCAGCAGCTTGCCGCGTTCTAGCTATGGCTACACCTTC. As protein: CASSLPRSSYGYTF.

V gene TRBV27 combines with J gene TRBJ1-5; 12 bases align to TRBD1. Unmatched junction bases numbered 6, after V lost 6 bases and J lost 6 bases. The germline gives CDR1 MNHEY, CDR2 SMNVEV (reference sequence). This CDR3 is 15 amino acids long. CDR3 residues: CASREGQGAFQPQHF. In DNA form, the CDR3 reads TGTGCCAGCAGAGAGGGACAGGGGGCGTTTCAGCCCCAGCATTTT.

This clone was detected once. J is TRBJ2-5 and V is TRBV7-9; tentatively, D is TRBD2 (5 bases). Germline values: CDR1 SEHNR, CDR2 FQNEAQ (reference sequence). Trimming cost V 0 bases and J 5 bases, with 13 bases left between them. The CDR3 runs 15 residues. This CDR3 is CASSLALAGLETQYF. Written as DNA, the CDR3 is TGTGCCAGCAGCTTAGCCCTAGCAGGTTTGGAGACCCAGTACTTC.

CDR3 sequence: CASSLNQAGGYGYTF. CDR3 DNA sequence: TGTGCCAGCAGCTTAAATCAGGCAGGGGGCTATGGCTACACCTTC. The chain employs TRBV7-2 and TRBJ1-2, with 7 nucleotides matching TRBD1. The trim removed 2 bases at V and 4 bases at J, leaving 7 bases unmatched. Per the germline V gene, CDR1 is SGHTA and CDR2 is FQGNSA. This CDR3 contains 15 residues.

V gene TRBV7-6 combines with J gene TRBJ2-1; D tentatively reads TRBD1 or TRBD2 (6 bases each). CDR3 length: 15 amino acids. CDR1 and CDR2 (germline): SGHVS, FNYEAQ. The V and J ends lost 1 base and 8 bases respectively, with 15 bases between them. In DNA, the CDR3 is TGTGCCAGCAGCTTAGGTGTTGGGGGGCTTTATGAGCAGTTCTTC. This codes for CASSLGVGGLYEQFF.

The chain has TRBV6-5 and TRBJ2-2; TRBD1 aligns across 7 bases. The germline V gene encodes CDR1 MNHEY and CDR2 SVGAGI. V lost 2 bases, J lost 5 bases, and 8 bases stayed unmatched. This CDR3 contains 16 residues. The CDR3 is CASSYPETGRTGELFF. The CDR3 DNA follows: TGTGCCAGCAGTTACCCGGAGACAGGGCGGACCGGGGAGCTGTTTTTT.

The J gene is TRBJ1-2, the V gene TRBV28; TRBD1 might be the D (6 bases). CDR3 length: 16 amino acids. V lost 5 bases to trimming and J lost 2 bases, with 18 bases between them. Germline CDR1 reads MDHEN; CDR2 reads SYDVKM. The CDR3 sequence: CASSTRGGSVNYGYTF. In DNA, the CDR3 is TGTGCCAGCAGTACCAGGGGCGGATCGGTGAACTATGGCTACACCTTC.

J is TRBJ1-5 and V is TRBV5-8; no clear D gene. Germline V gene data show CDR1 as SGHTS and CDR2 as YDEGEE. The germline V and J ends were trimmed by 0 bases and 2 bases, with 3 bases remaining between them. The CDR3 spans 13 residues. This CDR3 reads CASSLVRNQPQHF. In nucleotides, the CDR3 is TGTGCCAGCAGCTTGGTCCGCAATCAGCCCCAGCATTTT.

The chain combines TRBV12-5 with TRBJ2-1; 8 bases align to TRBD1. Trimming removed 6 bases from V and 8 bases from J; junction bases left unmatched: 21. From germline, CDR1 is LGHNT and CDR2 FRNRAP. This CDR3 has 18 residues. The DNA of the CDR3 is TGTGCTAGTGGCCTCACCCTCAGACCAGGGGGCCAGGGGGATGAGCAGTTCTTC. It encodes CASGLTLRPGGQGDEQFF.

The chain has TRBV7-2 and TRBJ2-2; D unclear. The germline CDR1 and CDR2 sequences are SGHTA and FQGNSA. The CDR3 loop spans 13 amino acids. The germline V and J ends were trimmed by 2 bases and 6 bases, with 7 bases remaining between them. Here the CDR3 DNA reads TGTGCCAGCAGCTTATCCCAGGCCGGGGAGCTGTTTTTT. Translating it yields CASSLSQAGELFF.

CDR3 DNA sequence: TGTGCCAGCTCACCACCTTCAGGGGGCACTGAAGCTTTCTTT. As protein: CASSPPSGGTEAFF. The chain uses TRBV18 and TRBJ1-1, with 7 bases identical to TRBD1. The CDR3 spans 14 residues. Germline trimming cut 0 bases from V and 4 bases from J; bases unmatched to any gene: 2. The germline V gene encodes CDR1 KGHSH and CDR2 LQKENI.

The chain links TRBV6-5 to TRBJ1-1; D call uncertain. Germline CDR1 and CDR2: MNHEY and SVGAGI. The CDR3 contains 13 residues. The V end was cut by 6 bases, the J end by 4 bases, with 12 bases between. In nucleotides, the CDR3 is TGTGCCAGCAGGGGGTCCGGAGGCACTGAAGCTTTCTTT. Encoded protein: CASRGSGGTEAFF.

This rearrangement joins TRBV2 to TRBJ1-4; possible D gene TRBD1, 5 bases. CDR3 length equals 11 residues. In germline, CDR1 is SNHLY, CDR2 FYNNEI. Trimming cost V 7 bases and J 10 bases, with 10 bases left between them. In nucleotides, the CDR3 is TGTGCCAGCAAACAGGCTGGAAAACTGTTTTTT. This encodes CASKQAGKLFF.

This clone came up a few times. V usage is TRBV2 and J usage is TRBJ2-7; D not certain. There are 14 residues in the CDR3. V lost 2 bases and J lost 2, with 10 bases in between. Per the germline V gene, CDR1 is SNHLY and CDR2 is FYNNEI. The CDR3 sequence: CASSEHGSTYEQYF. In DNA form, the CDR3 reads TGTGCCAGCAGTGAACACGGGTCAACCTACGAGCAGTACTTC.

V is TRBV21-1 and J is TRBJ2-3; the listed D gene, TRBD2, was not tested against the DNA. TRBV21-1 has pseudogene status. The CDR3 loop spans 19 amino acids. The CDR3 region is CASSKGTRGSSSSGDTQYF. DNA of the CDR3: TGTGCCAGCAGCAAAGGTACCCGGGGGTCCTCCTCGTCGGGAGATACGCAGTATTTT.

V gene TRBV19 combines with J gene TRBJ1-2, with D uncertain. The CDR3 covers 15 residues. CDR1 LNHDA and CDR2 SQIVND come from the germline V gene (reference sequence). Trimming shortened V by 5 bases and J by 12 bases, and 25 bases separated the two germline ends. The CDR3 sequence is CASSPPIRPSINHTF. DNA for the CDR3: TGTGCCAGTAGTCCTCCCATTCGTCCAAGCATTAACCACACCTTC.

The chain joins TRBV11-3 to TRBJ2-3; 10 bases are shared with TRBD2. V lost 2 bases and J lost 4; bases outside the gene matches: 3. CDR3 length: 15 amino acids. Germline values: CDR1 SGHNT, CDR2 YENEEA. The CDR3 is CASSLRLAGADTQYF. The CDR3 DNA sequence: TGTGCCAGCAGCTTACGGCTAGCGGGAGCAGATACGCAGTATTTT.

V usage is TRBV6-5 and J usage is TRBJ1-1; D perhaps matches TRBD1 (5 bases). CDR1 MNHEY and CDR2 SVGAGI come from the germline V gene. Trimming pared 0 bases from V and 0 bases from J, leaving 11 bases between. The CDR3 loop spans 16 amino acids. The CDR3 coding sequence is TGTGCCAGCAGTTACTCGGGGCCAGACATGAACACTGAAGCTTTCTTT. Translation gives CASSYSGPDMNTEAFF.

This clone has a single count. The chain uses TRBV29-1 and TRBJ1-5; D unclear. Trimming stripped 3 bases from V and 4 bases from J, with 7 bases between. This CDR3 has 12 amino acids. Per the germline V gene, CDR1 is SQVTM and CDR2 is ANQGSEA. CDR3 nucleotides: TGCAGCGTTGACGACGGGAATCAGCCCCAGCATTTT. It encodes CSVDDGNQPQHF.

The CDR3 sequence is CASSPPGTENSPLHF. CDR3 DNA: TGTGCCAGCAGCCCGCCCGGGACGGAGAATTCACCCCTCCACTTT. This chain links TRBV28 with TRBJ1-6, with a weak D call TRBD1 (5 bases). The V gene lost 6 bases and the J gene lost 7 bases, with 16 bases spanning the gap. Germline values: CDR1 MDHEN, CDR2 SYDVKM. This CDR3 comprises 15 residues.

The CDR3 sequence is CASSSEGGWYEQYF. In DNA, the CDR3 is TGTGCCAGCAGCTCGGAAGGGGGCTGGTACGAGCAGTACTTC. J is TRBJ2-7 and V is TRBV7-9; 7 nucleotides line up with TRBD1. The J segment lost 4 bases and the V segment lost 4 bases, leaving 7 bases of the junction unmatched. This CDR3 comprises 14 residues. CDR1 and CDR2 from the germline V gene are SEHNR and FQNEAQ (reference sequence).

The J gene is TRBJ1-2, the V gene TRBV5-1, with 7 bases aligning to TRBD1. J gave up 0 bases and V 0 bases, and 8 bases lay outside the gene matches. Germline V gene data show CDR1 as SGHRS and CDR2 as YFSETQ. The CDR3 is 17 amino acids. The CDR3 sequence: CASSLEAYDRANYGYTF. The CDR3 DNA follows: TGCGCCAGCAGCTTGGAGGCGTATGACAGGGCTAACTATGGCTACACCTTC.

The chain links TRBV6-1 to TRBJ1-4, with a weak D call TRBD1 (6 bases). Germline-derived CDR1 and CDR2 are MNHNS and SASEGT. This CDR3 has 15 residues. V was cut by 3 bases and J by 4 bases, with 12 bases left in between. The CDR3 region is CASSDVTGSNEKLFF. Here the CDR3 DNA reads TGTGCCAGCAGTGATGTAACAGGGAGTAATGAAAAACTGTTTTTT.

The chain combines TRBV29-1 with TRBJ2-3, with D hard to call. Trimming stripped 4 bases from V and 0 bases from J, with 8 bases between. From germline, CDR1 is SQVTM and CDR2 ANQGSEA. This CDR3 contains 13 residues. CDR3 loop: CSVVPASTDTQYF. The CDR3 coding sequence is TGCAGCGTTGTCCCAGCTAGCACAGATACGCAGTATTTT.

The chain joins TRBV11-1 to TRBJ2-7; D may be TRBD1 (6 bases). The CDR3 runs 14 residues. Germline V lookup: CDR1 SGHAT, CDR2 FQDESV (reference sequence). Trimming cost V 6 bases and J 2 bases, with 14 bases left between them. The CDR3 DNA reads TGTGCCAGCAGGTCAGACAGGTTTGCCTACGAGCAGTACTTC. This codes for CASRSDRFAYEQYF.